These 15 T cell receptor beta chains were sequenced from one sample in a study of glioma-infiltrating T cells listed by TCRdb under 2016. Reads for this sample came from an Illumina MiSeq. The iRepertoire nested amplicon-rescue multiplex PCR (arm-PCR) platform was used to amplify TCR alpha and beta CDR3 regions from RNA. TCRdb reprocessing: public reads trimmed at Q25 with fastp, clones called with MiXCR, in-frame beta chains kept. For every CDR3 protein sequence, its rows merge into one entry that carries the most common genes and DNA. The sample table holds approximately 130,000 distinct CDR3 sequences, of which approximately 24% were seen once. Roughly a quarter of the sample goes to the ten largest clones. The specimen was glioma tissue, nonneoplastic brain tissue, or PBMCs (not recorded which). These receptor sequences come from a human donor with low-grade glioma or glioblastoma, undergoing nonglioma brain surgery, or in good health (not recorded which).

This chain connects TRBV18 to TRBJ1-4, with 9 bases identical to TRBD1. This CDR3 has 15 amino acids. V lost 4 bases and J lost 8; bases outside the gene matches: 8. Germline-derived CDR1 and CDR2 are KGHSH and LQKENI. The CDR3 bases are TGTGCCAGCTCACAAGGGACAGGGCCCAACGAAAAACTGTTTTTT. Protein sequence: CASSQGTGPNEKLFF. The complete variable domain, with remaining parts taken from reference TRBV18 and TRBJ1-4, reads NAGVMQNPRHLVRRRGQEARLRCSPMKGHSHVYWYRQLPEEGLKFMVYLQKENIIDESGMPKERFSAEFPKEGPSILRIQQVVRGDSAAYFCASSQGTGPNEKLFFGSGTQLSVL.

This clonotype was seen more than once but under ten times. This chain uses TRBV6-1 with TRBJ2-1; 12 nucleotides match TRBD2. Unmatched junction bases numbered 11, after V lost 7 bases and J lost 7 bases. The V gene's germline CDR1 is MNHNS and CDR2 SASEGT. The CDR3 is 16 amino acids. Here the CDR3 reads CASTRVLAGGWNEQFF. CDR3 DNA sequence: TGTGCCAGCACCAGGGTACTAGCGGGGGGCTGGAATGAGCAGTTCTTC.

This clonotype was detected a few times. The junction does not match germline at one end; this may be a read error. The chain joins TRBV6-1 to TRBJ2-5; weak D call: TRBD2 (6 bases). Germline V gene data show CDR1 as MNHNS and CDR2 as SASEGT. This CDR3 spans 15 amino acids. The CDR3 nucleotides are TGTGCCATCAGTGACCGAGTAGCGGACCAAGAGACCCAGTACTTC. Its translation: CAISDRVADQETQYF.

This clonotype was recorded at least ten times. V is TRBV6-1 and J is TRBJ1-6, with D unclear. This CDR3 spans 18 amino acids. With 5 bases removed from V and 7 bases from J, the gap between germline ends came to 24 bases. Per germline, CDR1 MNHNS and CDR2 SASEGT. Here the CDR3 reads CASSRIAPGVAKNSPLHF. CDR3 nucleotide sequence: TGTGCCAGCAGTCGGATAGCACCAGGAGTGGCTAAGAATTCACCCCTCCACTTT.

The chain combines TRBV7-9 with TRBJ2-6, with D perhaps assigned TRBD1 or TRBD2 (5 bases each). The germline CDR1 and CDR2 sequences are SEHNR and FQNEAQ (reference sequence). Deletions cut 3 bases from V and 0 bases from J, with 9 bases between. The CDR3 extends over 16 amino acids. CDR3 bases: TGTGCCAGCAGCTTGGTGGGGGTCTCTGGGGCCAACGTCCTGACTTTC. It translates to CASSLVGVSGANVLTF.

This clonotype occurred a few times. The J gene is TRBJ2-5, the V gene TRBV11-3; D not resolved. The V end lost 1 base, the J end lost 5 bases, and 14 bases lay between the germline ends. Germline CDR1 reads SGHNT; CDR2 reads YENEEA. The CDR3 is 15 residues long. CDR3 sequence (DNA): TGTGCCAGCAGCTTAGGCAACTACGCCTCGGAGACCCAGTACTTC. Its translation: CASSLGNYASETQYF.

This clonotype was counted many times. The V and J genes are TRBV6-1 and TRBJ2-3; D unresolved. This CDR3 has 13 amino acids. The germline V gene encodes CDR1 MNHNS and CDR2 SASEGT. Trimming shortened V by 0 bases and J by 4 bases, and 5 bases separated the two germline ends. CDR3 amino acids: CASSEAGSDTQYF. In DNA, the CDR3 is TGTGCCAGCAGTGAAGCTGGGTCAGATACGCAGTATTTT.

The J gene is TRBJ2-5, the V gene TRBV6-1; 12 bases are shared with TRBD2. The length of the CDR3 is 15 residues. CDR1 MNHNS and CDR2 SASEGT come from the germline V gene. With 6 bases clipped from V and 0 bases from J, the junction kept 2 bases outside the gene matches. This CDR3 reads CASSASGGDQETQYF. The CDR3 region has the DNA TGTGCCAGCAGCGCTAGCGGGGGGGACCAAGAGACCCAGTACTTC.

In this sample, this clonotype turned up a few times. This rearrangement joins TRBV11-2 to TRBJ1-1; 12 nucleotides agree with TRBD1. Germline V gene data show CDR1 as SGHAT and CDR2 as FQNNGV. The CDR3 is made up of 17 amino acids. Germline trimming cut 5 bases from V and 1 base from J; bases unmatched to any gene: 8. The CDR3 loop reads CASSHRDRGLSNTEAFF. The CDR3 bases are TGTGCCAGCAGCCACCGGGACAGGGGGCTGTCGAACACTGAAGCTTTCTTT. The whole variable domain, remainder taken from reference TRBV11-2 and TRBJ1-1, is EAGVAQSPRYKIIEKRQSVAFWCNPISGHATLYWYQQILGQGPKLLIQFQNNGVVDDSQLPKDRFSAERLKGVDSTLKIQPAKLEDSAVYLCASSHRDRGLSNTEAFFGQGTRLTVV.

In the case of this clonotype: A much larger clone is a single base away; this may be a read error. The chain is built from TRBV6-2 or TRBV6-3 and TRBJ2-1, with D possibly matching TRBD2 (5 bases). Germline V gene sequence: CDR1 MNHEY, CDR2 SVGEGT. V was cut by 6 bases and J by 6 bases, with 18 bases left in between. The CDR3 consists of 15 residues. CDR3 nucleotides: TGTGCCAGCAGCCTCTCCGGGAACCCCGGCAATGAGCAGTTCTTC. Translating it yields CASSLSGNPGNEQFF.

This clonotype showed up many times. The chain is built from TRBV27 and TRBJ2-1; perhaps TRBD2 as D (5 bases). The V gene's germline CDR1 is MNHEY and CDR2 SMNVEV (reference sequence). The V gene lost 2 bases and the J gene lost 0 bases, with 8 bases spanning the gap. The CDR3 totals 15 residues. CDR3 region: CASSLRRSSYNEQFF. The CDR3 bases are TGTGCCAGCAGTTTAAGGAGGAGCTCCTACAATGAGCAGTTCTTC.

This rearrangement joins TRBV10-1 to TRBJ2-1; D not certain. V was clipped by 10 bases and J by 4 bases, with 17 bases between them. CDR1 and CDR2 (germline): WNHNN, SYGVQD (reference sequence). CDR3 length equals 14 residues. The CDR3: CATSKKDPYNEQFF. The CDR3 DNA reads TGCGCCACTTCAAAGAAGGACCCATACAATGAGCAGTTCTTC.

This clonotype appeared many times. In nucleotides, the CDR3 is TGCGCCAGCAGCCACCCGGACTTCCAAGAGACCCAGTACTTC. This sequence encodes CASSHPDFQETQYF. The rearrangement joins TRBV4-1 to TRBJ2-5, with a weak D call TRBD2 (5 bases). Germline V gene lookup returns CDR1 MGHRA and CDR2 YSYEKL. The V end was cut by 3 bases, the J end by 1 base, with 9 bases between. The CDR3 covers 14 residues.

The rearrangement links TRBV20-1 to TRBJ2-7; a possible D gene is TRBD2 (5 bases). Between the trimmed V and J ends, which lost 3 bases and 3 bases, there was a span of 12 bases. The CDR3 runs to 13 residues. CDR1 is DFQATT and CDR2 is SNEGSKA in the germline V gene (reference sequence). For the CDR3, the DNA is TGCAGTGCTAGTGGGCTAGCAAACTACGAGCAGTACGTC. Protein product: CSASGLANYEQYV.

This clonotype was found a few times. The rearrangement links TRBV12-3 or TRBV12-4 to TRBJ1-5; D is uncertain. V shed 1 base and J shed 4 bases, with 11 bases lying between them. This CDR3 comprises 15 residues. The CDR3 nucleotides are TGTGCCAGCAGTTTAGGACACCACCCGAATCAGCCCCAGCATTTT. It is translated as CASSLGHHPNQPQHF.